These T cell receptor beta chains were read from a single sample in a study of OX40 agonist ivuxolimab in advanced cancers. Sequencing used immunoSEQ multiplex PCR; TCRdb keeps in-frame clones, though not all of them. The sample holds about 16,000 clones, approximately 84% seen once. Sample: CD4+ or CD8+ T cells sorted from blood, taken in a trial of the OX40 agonist ivuxolimab. These receptors were taken from an adult with an advanced solid tumor such as melanoma, head and neck, liver or kidney cancer. Each CDR3 is given with its conserved first and last residue. Fields, in order: V gene, J gene, D gene, clone size, CDR3 protein, CDR3 DNA. The D gene is left open where the match is weak. Size is omitted from some rows. Given values are once, few, many or a class for expanded clones.

v_gene: TRBV19
j_gene: TRBJ2-2
d_gene: TRBD2
abundance: .
CDR3aa: CASSIAGGNTGELFF
CDR3nt: TGTGCCAGTAGTATAGCGGGGGGGAACACCGGGGAGCTGTTTTTT

v_gene: TRBV19
j_gene: TRBJ2-7
d_gene: .
abundance: .
CDR3aa: CASSAGQTSSYEQYF
CDR3nt: TGTGCCAGTAGTGCGGGACAGACGAGCTCCTACGAGCAGTACTTC

v_gene: TRBV6-5
j_gene: TRBJ1-1
d_gene: .
abundance: .
CDR3aa: CASSYGQNTEAFF
CDR3nt: TGTGCCAGCAGTTACGGGCAGAACACTGAAGCTTTCTTT

v_gene: TRBV11-2
j_gene: TRBJ2-7
d_gene: .
abundance: .
CDR3aa: CASSSLGVEQYF
CDR3nt: TGTGCCAGCAGCTCCCTTGGGGTCGAGCAGTACTTC

v_gene: TRBV28
j_gene: TRBJ1-1
d_gene: TRBD1
abundance: .
CDR3aa: CASSLTRDRVYVPTEAFF
CDR3nt: TGTGCCAGCAGCCTCACCCGGGACAGGGTTTACGTGCCCACTGAAGCTTTCTTT

v_gene: TRBV25-1
j_gene: TRBJ1-5
d_gene: .
abundance: .
CDR3aa: CASSSSGTPPYQPQHF
CDR3nt: TGTGCCAGCAGTTCGTCCGGGACACCTCCCTATCAGCCCCAGCATTTT

v_gene: TRBV9
j_gene: TRBJ2-5
d_gene: .
abundance: .
CDR3aa: CASSAPRETQYF
CDR3nt: TGTGCCAGCAGCGCCCCCCGAGAGACCCAGTACTTC

v_gene: TRBV7-7
j_gene: TRBJ2-3
d_gene: .
abundance: .
CDR3aa: CASSLGGLKGTDTQYF
CDR3nt: TGTGCTAGCAGCTTAGGGGGACTAAAGGGCACAGATACGCAGTATTTT

v_gene: TRBV10-1
j_gene: TRBJ2-7
d_gene: TRBD2
abundance: few
CDR3aa: CASSPDGGSYEQYF
CDR3nt: TGCGCCAGCAGCCCGGACGGGGGGTCCTACGAGCAGTACTTC

v_gene: TRBV7-9
j_gene: TRBJ2-1
d_gene: .
abundance: .
CDR3aa: CASRTLQGYEQFF
CDR3nt: TGTGCCAGCAGAACCTTACAGGGCTATGAGCAGTTCTTC

v_gene: TRBV27
j_gene: TRBJ1-2
d_gene: .
abundance: .
CDR3aa: CASSFIGGGYGYTF
CDR3nt: TGTGCCAGCAGTTTTATAGGTGGCGGCTATGGCTACACCTTC

v_gene: TRBV27
j_gene: TRBJ2-1
d_gene: .
abundance: .
CDR3aa: CASSSLRSYNEQFF
CDR3nt: TGTGCCAGCAGTTCGCTGCGTTCCTACAATGAGCAGTTCTTC

v_gene: TRBV6-5
j_gene: TRBJ1-1
d_gene: TRBD1
abundance: .
CDR3aa: CASSATGGSNTEAFF
CDR3nt: TGTGCCAGCAGTGCGACAGGGGGCTCGAACACTGAAGCTTTCTTT

v_gene: TRBV11-2
j_gene: TRBJ1-4
d_gene: .
abundance: once
CDR3aa: CASSLDGGWSNEKLFF
CDR3nt: TGTGCCAGCAGCTTAGACGGGGGCTGGTCTAATGAAAAACTGTTTTTT

v_gene: TRBV4-3
j_gene: TRBJ2-7
d_gene: .
abundance: .
CDR3aa: CASSQVPGGSYEQYF
CDR3nt: TGCGCCAGCAGCCAAGTCCCTGGCGGCTCCTACGAGCAGTACTTC

v_gene: TRBV27
j_gene: TRBJ1-2
d_gene: .
abundance: .
CDR3aa: CASSLSGGNYGYTF
CDR3nt: TGTGCCAGCAGTTTATCGGGGGGAAACTATGGCTACACCTTC

v_gene: TRBV9
j_gene: TRBJ2-1
d_gene: .
abundance: .
CDR3aa: CASSVGAVNEQFF
CDR3nt: TGTGCCAGCAGCGTAGGGGCAGTCAATGAGCAGTTCTTC

v_gene: TRBV10-3
j_gene: TRBJ1-2
d_gene: .
abundance: .
CDR3aa: CAISEDRRYGYTF
CDR3nt: TGTGCCATCAGTGAGGACCGCCGATATGGCTACACCTTC

v_gene: TRBV7-9
j_gene: TRBJ2-7
d_gene: .
abundance: .
CDR3aa: CASSLGTGAWGEQYF
CDR3nt: TGTGCCAGCAGCTTAGGCACCGGGGCCTGGGGTGAGCAGTACTTC

v_gene: TRBV5-5
j_gene: TRBJ2-7
d_gene: .
abundance: .
CDR3aa: CASRPTTRPYEQYF
CDR3nt: TGTGCCAGCAGACCGACTACCAGGCCCTACGAGCAGTACTTC

v_gene: TRBV4-3
j_gene: TRBJ1-2
d_gene: TRBD1
abundance: once
CDR3aa: CASSPQGQGYYYGYTF
CDR3nt: TGCGCCAGCAGCCCACAGGGACAGGGGTATTACTATGGCTACACCTTC

v_gene: TRBV9
j_gene: TRBJ1-4
d_gene: .
abundance: .
CDR3aa: CASSREGVVTNEKLFF
CDR3nt: TGTGCCAGCAGCCGTGAGGGGGTCGTAACTAATGAAAAACTGTTTTTT

v_gene: TRBV7-8
j_gene: TRBJ2-5
d_gene: TRBD2
abundance: .
CDR3aa: CASSSGLAGETQYF
CDR3nt: TGTGCCAGCAGCTCCGGACTAGCGGGCGAGACCCAGTACTTC

v_gene: TRBV27
j_gene: TRBJ2-1
d_gene: .
abundance: .
CDR3aa: CASSWGLSPNEQFF
CDR3nt: TGTGCCAGCAGTTGGGGACTTTCCCCAAATGAGCAGTTCTTC

v_gene: TRBV28
j_gene: TRBJ2-7
d_gene: .
abundance: .
CDR3aa: CASSSPDRTSYEQYF
CDR3nt: TGTGCCAGCAGTTCCCCAGACAGGACTTCCTACGAGCAGTACTTC

v_gene: TRBV6-6
j_gene: TRBJ2-5
d_gene: .
abundance: .
CDR3aa: CASHDPRETQYF
CDR3nt: TGTGCCAGCCACGACCCCCGGGAGACCCAGTACTTC

v_gene: TRBV27
j_gene: TRBJ1-5
d_gene: .
abundance: once
CDR3aa: CASSLSTSHQPQHF
CDR3nt: TGTGCCAGCAGTTTATCGACCAGCCATCAGCCCCAGCATTTT

v_gene: TRBV7-6
j_gene: TRBJ1-2
d_gene: .
abundance: .
CDR3aa: CASSWDSTGGYTF
CDR3nt: TGTGCCAGCAGTTGGGACTCCACGGGCGGCTACACCTTC

v_gene: TRBV14
j_gene: TRBJ2-7
d_gene: TRBD1
abundance: once
CDR3aa: CASSEFESPGTEYEQYF
CDR3nt: TGTGCCAGCAGCGAGTTCGAAAGCCCCGGGACAGAATACGAGCAGTACTTC

v_gene: TRBV19
j_gene: TRBJ1-1
d_gene: TRBD1
abundance: .
CDR3aa: CASSIGTGAEAFF
CDR3nt: TGTGCCAGTAGTATAGGGACAGGAGCTGAAGCTTTCTTT

v_gene: TRBV6-1
j_gene: TRBJ1-2
d_gene: .
abundance: once
CDR3aa: CASSEEGGLGYGYTF
CDR3nt: TGTGCCAGCAGTGAAGAGGGGGGCTTGGGCTATGGCTACACCTTC

v_gene: TRBV28
j_gene: TRBJ2-1
d_gene: TRBD2
abundance: .
CDR3aa: CASSLWREYNEQFF
CDR3nt: TGTGCCAGCAGTTTATGGCGGGAGTACAATGAGCAGTTCTTC

v_gene: TRBV19
j_gene: TRBJ1-3
d_gene: TRBD1
abundance: .
CDR3aa: CASSIQGAGNTIYF
CDR3nt: TGTGCCAGTAGCATACAGGGGGCTGGAAACACCATATATTTT

v_gene: TRBV15
j_gene: TRBJ1-5
d_gene: .
abundance: .
CDR3aa: CATSRDRGGVEPQHF
CDR3nt: TGTGCCACCAGCAGAGATCGGGGAGGGGTCGAGCCCCAGCATTTT

v_gene: TRBV28
j_gene: TRBJ2-3
d_gene: TRBD2
abundance: .
CDR3aa: CASSLLGEGADTQYF
CDR3nt: TGTGCCAGCAGTTTATTGGGGGAGGGAGCAGATACGCAGTATTTT

v_gene: TRBV7-8
j_gene: TRBJ1-5
d_gene: .
abundance: .
CDR3aa: CASSSRERGQPQHF
CDR3nt: TGTGCCAGCAGCTCCCGGGAGAGGGGTCAGCCCCAGCATTTT

v_gene: TRBV16
j_gene: TRBJ2-7
d_gene: TRBD1
abundance: .
CDR3aa: CASTGTGTSYEQYF
CDR3nt: TGTGCCAGCACCGGGACAGGGACCTCCTACGAGCAGTACTTC

v_gene: TRBV30
j_gene: TRBJ1-2
d_gene: .
abundance: .
CDR3aa: CAWTDSTYGYTF
CDR3nt: TGTGCCTGGACTGACAGTACCTATGGCTACACCTTC

v_gene: TRBV18
j_gene: TRBJ2-6
d_gene: TRBD1
abundance: .
CDR3aa: CASSPPGQGALGANVLTF
CDR3nt: TGTGCCAGCTCACCGCCGGGACAGGGGGCGCTTGGGGCCAACGTCCTGACTTTC

v_gene: TRBV4-1
j_gene: TRBJ2-1
d_gene: TRBD2
abundance: .
CDR3aa: CASRQPGLEFNEQFF
CDR3nt: TGCGCCAGCAGACAACCGGGACTAGAGTTTAATGAGCAGTTCTTC

v_gene: TRBV25-1
j_gene: TRBJ2-1
d_gene: .
abundance: .
CDR3aa: CASSRGPGNEQFF
CDR3nt: TGTGCCAGCAGCCGAGGACCGGGCAATGAGCAGTTCTTC

v_gene: TRBV2
j_gene: TRBJ2-7
d_gene: .
abundance: .
CDR3aa: CASSDRTASYEQYF
CDR3nt: TGTGCCAGCAGTGATCGGACCGCTTCCTACGAGCAGTACTTC

v_gene: TRBV19
j_gene: TRBJ2-7
d_gene: .
abundance: .
CDR3aa: CASSIGPEQYF
CDR3nt: TGTGCCAGTAGTATAGGGCCGGAGCAGTACTTC

v_gene: TRBV27
j_gene: TRBJ2-7
d_gene: .
abundance: once
CDR3aa: CASSSERRGSYEQYF
CDR3nt: TGTGCCAGCAGTTCCGAACGCCGAGGATCCTACGAGCAGTACTTC

v_gene: TRBV29-1
j_gene: TRBJ1-2
d_gene: TRBD1
abundance: .
CDR3aa: CSVERGQGGYTF
CDR3nt: TGCAGCGTTGAAAGGGGGCAGGGTGGCTACACCTTC

v_gene: TRBV16
j_gene: TRBJ1-1
d_gene: .
abundance: few
CDR3aa: CASSRRGGANTEAFF
CDR3nt: TGTGCCAGCAGCCGCCGGGGGGGGGCGAACACTGAAGCTTTCTTT

v_gene: TRBV30
j_gene: TRBJ1-2
d_gene: TRBD1
abundance: .
CDR3aa: CAWSVGQGDYGYTF
CDR3nt: TGTGCCTGGAGCGTTGGACAGGGAGACTATGGCTACACCTTC

v_gene: TRBV7-8
j_gene: TRBJ1-3
d_gene: .
abundance: .
CDR3aa: CASSLRTLDSGNTIYF
CDR3nt: TGTGCCAGCAGCCTGCGGACACTGGACTCTGGAAACACCATATATTTT

v_gene: TRBV7-9
j_gene: TRBJ1-1
d_gene: .
abundance: .
CDR3aa: CATLGGTEAFF
CDR3nt: TGTGCCACCCTGGGGGGAACTGAAGCTTTCTTT